The 8 T cell receptor beta chains below all came from one sample that was sequenced in a study of blood T cells in healthy people across ages. The second PCR ran about 7 to 12 cycles with a sample-barcoded 5' primer and J-beta primers. TCRdb analysed the 5' RACE reads with MiXCR anew, one entry per CDR3 protein. The sample has around 1,600,000 distinct CDR3 sequences, less than 45% seen once; the top ten hold over 3.5%. The specimen sequenced was blood. The receptors originated from a woman aged 18-29 years in good health.

This clonotype has just a few counts. V usage is TRBV30 and J usage is TRBJ1-2, with D unclear. Germline lookup yields CDR1 GTSNPN and CDR2 SVGIG (reference sequence). There are 10 residues in the CDR3. Trimming cost V 2 bases and J 8 bases, with 6 bases left between them. CDR3 sequence (DNA): TGTGCCTGGAGTAGGGAGGGCTACACCTTC. Translated: CAWSREGYTF.

This clonotype came up a few times. CDR3 protein: CASSFGTSVSYEQYF. The CDR3 DNA follows: TGTGCCAGCAGTTTTGGGACTAGCGTCTCCTACGAGCAGTACTTC. The gene calls are TRBV12-3 or TRBV12-4 and TRBJ2-7; 10 positions match TRBD2. With 3 bases clipped from V and 0 bases from J, the junction kept 2 bases outside the gene matches. CDR3 length: 15 residues.

This chain uses TRBV7-2 with TRBJ2-3; 11 bases agree with TRBD2. In germline, CDR1 is SGHTA, CDR2 FQGNSA. The CDR3 has 16 residues. After removal of 5 bases from V and 2 bases from J, the junction contained 6 bases not matched to a gene. In DNA form, the CDR3 reads TGTGCCAGCAGCCGACGGACTAGCGGGTTCACAGATACGCAGTATTTT. Translated: CASSRRTSGFTDTQYF.

The chain recombines TRBV27 with TRBJ1-1; D is possibly TRBD1 (6 bases). CDR1 and CDR2 (germline): MNHEY, SMNVEV (reference sequence). The CDR3 has 12 residues. V was trimmed by 5 bases and J by 8 bases, leaving 12 bases between them. Here the CDR3 DNA reads TGTGCCAGCAGTACAGGGTCTTCGGAAGCTTTCTTT. Residues: CASSTGSSEAFF.

This clonotype was seen more than once but under ten times. The rearrangement joins TRBV27 to TRBJ2-7; unclear D gene. Germline V lookup: CDR1 MNHEY, CDR2 SMNVEV (reference sequence). V was shortened by 7 bases and J by 1 base, with 14 bases between the two germline ends. CDR3 length equals 14 residues. CDR3 amino acids: CASIDLSRSYEQYF. DNA for the CDR3: TGTGCCAGCATAGACCTCAGCAGGTCCTACGAGCAGTACTTC.

The V and J genes are TRBV6-6 and TRBJ1-5; 10 nucleotides match TRBD1. The CDR3 contains 17 residues. Germline CDR1 is MNHNY and CDR2 is SVGAGI (reference sequence). J lost 2 bases, V lost 0 bases, and 4 bases had no gene match. The CDR3, as DNA: TGTGCCAGCAGTTACTCGACAGGGGGCGGCGGCAATCAGCCCCAGCATTTT. Translation: CASSYSTGGGGNQPQHF.

This rearrangement joins TRBV12-3 or TRBV12-4 to TRBJ1-2; 9 positions match TRBD1. This CDR3 has 18 residues. V was pared by 5 bases and J by 1 base, with 14 bases of the junction left unmatched. The CDR3 nucleotides are TGTGCCAGCAGTAGTCCCCGGGACAGGGAGAGGGGTAACTATGGCTACACCTTC. Residues: CASSSPRDRERGNYGYTF.

The genes are TRBV11-3 and TRBJ1-3; possible D gene TRBD1, 6 bases. Germline values: CDR1 SGHNT, CDR2 YENEEA. Between the trimmed V and J ends, which lost 2 bases and 0 bases, there was a span of 11 bases. This CDR3 is 16 amino acids long. Here the CDR3 reads CASSLWGPDSGNTIYF. The CDR3 DNA follows: TGTGCCAGCAGCTTATGGGGGCCCGACTCTGGAAACACCATATATTTT.